Listed below are T cell receptor beta chains from one sample, sequenced in a study of beta chain features in type 1 diabetes. Some clones are missing from TCRdb's copy, which holds only in-frame ones; the method was immunoSEQ multiplex PCR. The repertoire holds some 120,000 clones, with roughly a sixth as singletons. The source material was central memory CD4+ T cells from blood. These receptors all stem from a man aged 18-30 years with type 1 diabetes. Both conserved end residues are part of each CDR3. The order of the fields is J gene, D gene, V gene, clone size, CDR3 DNA, CDR3 protein. D genes are given only for firm matches. Part of the rows lack a size; the others show once, few, many or a class for expanded clones.

>TRBJ2-2|TRBD1|TRBV6-7|few
TGTGCCAGCAGTTACTCGGACAGGAAGAACACCGGGGAGCTGTTTTTT
CASSYSDRKNTGELFF
>TRBJ2-7|-|TRBV15|few
TGTGCCACCAGCAGAGGATTGGCGGACTACGAGCAGTACTTC
CATSRGLADYEQYF
>TRBJ2-6|-|TRBV30|few
TGTGCCTGGAGCCAGAGCTCTGGGGCCAACGTCCTGACTTTC
CAWSQSSGANVLTF
>TRBJ2-3|-|TRBV16|few
TGTGCCAGCAGCCAAGCATCCACAGATACGCAGTATTTT
CASSQASTDTQYF
>TRBJ2-7|TRBD1|TRBV28|many
TGTGCCAGCAGATCAAGGGACAGGGGGACCTACGAGCAGTACTTC
CASRSRDRGTYEQYF
>TRBJ2-3|-|TRBV21-1|few
TGTGCCAGGCCGTCTAGCGGCACCACAGATACGCAGTATTTT
CARPSSGTTDTQYF
>TRBJ2-5|-|TRBV9|many
TGTGCCAGCAGCGACGAAGCTTGGGGTCCAACCCAGTACTTC
CASSDEAWGPTQYF
>TRBJ2-3|-|TRBV19|many
TGTGCCAGTAAGGCCTCCACAGATACGCAGTATTTT
CASKASTDTQYF
>TRBJ1-5|-|TRBV7-6|-
TGTGCCAGCAGCCTTGAACCAGCGGGGAGCAATCAGCCCCAGCATTTT
CASSLEPAGSNQPQHF
>TRBJ2-3|-|TRBV20-1|-
TGCAGTGCTCGGTCCCCGCTGGCGCAGTATTTT
CSARSPLAQYF
>TRBJ2-7|TRBD1|TRBV7-2|-
TGTGCCAGCACCCCGGGACAGGCAGCCTACGAGCAGTACTTC
CASTPGQAAYEQYF
>TRBJ2-1|TRBD2|TRBV5-1|once
TGCGCCAGCAGCTTGGAATCTAGCGGGAGTGCTTTTCCCTTCTTC
CASSLESSGSAFPFF
>TRBJ2-3|-|TRBV21-1|-
TGTGCCAGCAGCTTCCGGGACCCAAGCCCCGATACGCAGTATTTT
CASSFRDPSPDTQYF
>TRBJ1-2|-|TRBV18|few
TGTGCCAGCTCACCAGACACAGGCTCTGGCTACACCTTC
CASSPDTGSGYTF
>TRBJ2-5|-|TRBV7-2|few
TGTGCCAGCAGCTCCGTAGGAGAGACCCAGTACTTC
CASSSVGETQYF
>TRBJ2-7|-|TRBV28|many
TGTGCCAGCAGGATCGGTCGGAACTACGAGCAGTACTTC
CASRIGRNYEQYF
>TRBJ1-1|TRBD1|TRBV29-1|few
TGCAGCGGCGGACAGGGGTGGGGCATGAACACTGAAGCTTTCTTT
CSGGQGWGMNTEAFF
>TRBJ1-4|-|TRBV4-1|few
TGCGCCAGCAGCCAAGAGAGGGCGGGGGAAAAACTGTTTTTT
CASSQERAGEKLFF
>TRBJ1-2|-|TRBV9|few
TGTGCCAGCAGCGTAGCGGGGGAGAACTATGGCTACACCTTC
CASSVAGENYGYTF
>TRBJ2-7|TRBD1|TRBV7-9|few
TGTGCCAGCAGCTCGGACAGGTACGAGCAGTACTTC
CASSSDRYEQYF
>TRBJ2-5|TRBD1|TRBV4-1|few
TGCGCCAGCAGGATACAGGGGACCGAGACCCAGTACTTC
CASRIQGTETQYF
>TRBJ1-1|-|TRBV6-5|-
TGTGCCAGCAGTAGGGGAAGGCCTCGCGGCACTGAAGCTTTCTTT
CASSRGRPRGTEAFF
>TRBJ2-3|-|TRBV18|-
TGTGCCAGCTCGTCATTCACAGATACGCAGTATTTT
CASSSFTDTQYF
>TRBJ2-1|TRBD1|TRBV7-6|-
TGTGCCAGCAGCTTCGGGCAGGGGGCCTACAATGAGCAGTTCTTC
CASSFGQGAYNEQFF
>TRBJ2-5|-|TRBV7-2|many
TGTGCCAGCAGCTGGCTGGGGGAGACCCAGTACTTC
CASSWLGETQYF
>TRBJ2-2|-|TRBV6-6|few
TGTGCCAGCAGCTTGCCGCGAAATACCGGGGAGCTGTTTTTT
CASSLPRNTGELFF
>TRBJ2-7|TRBD1|TRBV30|-
TGTGCCTGGAGTCCTTGGACAGGAAGCTCCTACGAGCAGTACTTC
CAWSPWTGSSYEQYF
>TRBJ2-1|TRBD2|TRBV29-1|many
TGCAGCGACGGACTAGCGGTACACAATGAGCAGTTCTTC
CSDGLAVHNEQFF
>TRBJ1-4|-|TRBV30|-
TGTGCCCTCCGAGAACGGGGGACTGAAAAACTGTTTTTT
CALRERGTEKLFF
>TRBJ2-5|-|TRBV28|few
TGTGCCAGCAGTAGCCCCCGGGGACAAGAGACCCAGTACTTC
CASSSPRGQETQYF
>TRBJ2-7|TRBD1|TRBV6-5|few
TGTGCCAGCAGTTCCGGACAGGGGGTGTACGAGCAGTACTTC
CASSSGQGVYEQYF
>TRBJ2-2|TRBD1|TRBV9|few
TGTGCCAGCGGAGGACAGGCCGCCGGGGAGCTGTTTTTT
CASGGQAAGELFF
>TRBJ2-1|TRBD2|TRBV7-9|-
TGTGCCAGCAGCTCAGAACTAAGGACTAGCACAAGCTCCTACAATGAGCAGTTCTTC
CASSSELRTSTSSYNEQFF
>TRBJ2-5|-|TRBV6-6|once
TGTGCCAGCAGTTACTCCGCGGGGTCGCGGGAGACCCAGTACTTC
CASSYSAGSRETQYF
>TRBJ2-3|TRBD2|TRBV18|-
TGTGCCAGCTCACCAACCAGCGGGGGTAGCACAGATACGCAGTATTTT
CASSPTSGGSTDTQYF
>TRBJ2-4|-|TRBV11-1|-
TGTGCCAGCAGCTCCGTATTGGAGATCAACAACATTCAGTACTTC
CASSSVLEINNIQYF
>TRBJ2-1|-|TRBV5-1|-
TGCGCCAGCAGCTGGCTATCTGCCAGCTCCTACAATGAGCAGTTCTTC
CASSWLSASSYNEQFF
>TRBJ2-6|-|TRBV6-5|many
TGTGCCAGCAACTCCCCTTCCGGGGCCAACGTCCTGACTTTC
CASNSPSGANVLTF
>TRBJ1-5|-|TRBV7-2|-
TGTGCCAGCAGCCCAATGGGGGCGGGTCAGCCCCAGCATTTT
CASSPMGAGQPQHF
>TRBJ1-1|-|TRBV29-1|few
TGCAGCGTTGAAGATCAGGGCGCGGGGAACGAAGCTTTCTTT
CSVEDQGAGNEAFF
>TRBJ2-5|-|TRBV7-9|few
TGTGCCAGCAGCTTGAGCTCCCCTGAGACCCAGTACTTC
CASSLSSPETQYF
>TRBJ1-2|-|TRBV4-3|-
TGCGCCAGCAGCCCCGGAGGACGGTTTAACTATGGCTACACCTTC
CASSPGGRFNYGYTF
>TRBJ2-7|TRBD1|TRBV6-6|-
TGTGCCAGCAGTTACGTCGGACAGGGCGTCTACGAGCAGTACTTC
CASSYVGQGVYEQYF
>TRBJ2-7|TRBD2|TRBV19|-
TGTGCCAGTAGTTCGGGACTAGCGGGAGGTAATGAGCAGTACTTC
CASSSGLAGGNEQYF
>TRBJ1-3|-|TRBV30|-
TGTGCCCGTAAAGGCTCTGGAAACACCATATATTTT
CARKGSGNTIYF
>TRBJ2-7|TRBD1|TRBV2|few
TGTGCCAGCTACCGGACAGGGATCTACGAGCAGTACTTC
CASYRTGIYEQYF
>TRBJ2-3|TRBD2|TRBV13|few
TGTGCCAGCAGCCCTTTAGCGGGTTCACGCACAGATACGCAGTATTTT
CASSPLAGSRTDTQYF
>TRBJ2-3|-|TRBV29-1|-
TGCAGCGTTGAGGCAGGACACAAAGAACTAAGCACAGATACGCAGTATTTT
CSVEAGHKELSTDTQYF
>TRBJ1-1|-|TRBV14|-
TGTGCCAGCGGTAAAAGGGGCCTTAACACTGAAGCTTTCTTT
CASGKRGLNTEAFF
>TRBJ2-5|TRBD1|TRBV28|-
TGTGCCAGCAGTTTCGCCAGGGGGATCCAAGAGACCCAGTACTTC
CASSFARGIQETQYF
>TRBJ2-7|-|TRBV7-9|few
TGTGCCAGCAGCTTCGGATTGTACGAGCAGTACTTC
CASSFGLYEQYF
>TRBJ2-3|TRBD2|TRBV18|few
TGTGCCAGCTCCCGGGACTACCGGACCACAGATACGCAGTATTTT
CASSRDYRTTDTQYF
>TRBJ1-4|-|TRBV7-2|-
TGTGCCAGCAGCCCCGTGAGAGATGAAAAACTGTTTTTT
CASSPVRDEKLFF
>TRBJ2-5|-|TRBV5-1|-
TGCGCCAGCAGCTTGGGACAGGTCCCTGAGACCCAGTACTTC
CASSLGQVPETQYF
>TRBJ1-1|TRBD1|TRBV25-1|few
TGTGCCAGCAATGGACAGGAAAGAGCTTTCTTT
CASNGQERAFF
>TRBJ1-5|-|TRBV30|-
TGTGCCTGGAGTGCGGGGAATCAGCCCCAGCATTTT
CAWSAGNQPQHF